Listed here is a single T cell receptor beta chain. These data belong to a study of T cell clusters in autoimmune cytopenias. This CDR3 contains 13 residues. Germline V lookup: CDR1 MNHEY, CDR2 SVGEGT. TRB was amplified from about 250 ng of peripheral blood genomic DNA per sample. One tube held mixed TRB-A and TRB-B primer pools for touch-down PCR. Following a re-call of the multiplex PCR reads, TCRdb has one entry per CDR3 protein and lacks DNA. With approximately 8,100 distinct CDR3 sequences in the sample, the ten largest clones hold around 5%. The clonotype comes from a human donor with an autoimmune cytopenia or autoimmune hepatitis (not recorded which). The chain uses TRBV6-2 or TRBV6-3 and TRBJ1-4; the TCRdb D gene call, TRBD1, has no DNA to confirm it. The specimen was peripheral blood. CDR3 in amino acids: CASRGQGLGKLFF.